This T cell receptor (beta chain) was sequenced in a study of blood T cell repertoires in COVID-19. Profiling relied on immunoSEQ multiplex PCR, and the TCRdb table lists in-frame clones only, not all of them. Here the sample spans around 160,000 clones, 75% to 85% being singletons. The CDR3 loop spans 11 amino acids. Comment on this clone: One end of the junction fails to match germline, which may point to a read error.

This TCR derives from a man aged 60 to 75 with active or convalescent COVID-19. The sample comprised peripheral blood. The chain combines TRBV12-3 or TRBV12-4 with TRBJ2-7; perhaps TRBD2 as D (6 bases). The CDR3 sequence is CASSLGRDVNF. Written as DNA, the CDR3 is TGTGCCAGCAGTTTAGGGCGGGACGTTAATTTC.